One sample yielded the 4 T cell receptor beta chains listed below, sequenced in a study of cytomegalovirus exposure and HLA in healthy donors (dated by TCRdb to the late 2010s). Libraries came from the immunoSEQ multiplex PCR assay. For the multiplex PCR, a mixture combining 60 forward primers for TCR Vbeta segments and 13 reverse primers for TCR Jbeta segments was used. TCRdb re-hosts the immuneACCESS table, in-frame sequences only. Its copies lack some clones; in the studies checked, an unresolved V gene accounts for under half of them, and the cause for the rest is not known. This sample is represented by over 85,000 clones; nearly 65% of them were singletons. Around 4.8% of the sample rests with the top ten. The sequenced material came from PBMCs. The receptors derive from a human donor in good health.

The genes are TRBV7-8 and TRBJ2-6; the D gene is possibly TRBD1 (6 bases). The CDR3 runs 16 residues. CDR1 and CDR2 (germline): SGHVS, FQNEAQ. Trimming shortened V by 5 bases and J by 0 bases, and 11 bases separated the two germline ends. CDR3 sequence (DNA): TGTGCCAGCAGCCCCGAAGGGGGCTCTGGGGCCAACGTCCTGACTTTC. Its protein product is CASSPEGGSGANVLTF.

This clone was seen a handful of times. The CDR3 sequence is CASSAQGTGGGYTF. CDR3 bases: TGTGCCAGCTCGGCCCAAGGGACAGGGGGTGGCTACACCTTC. V is TRBV18 and J is TRBJ1-2, with TRBD1 identical over 11 bases. Trimming took 6 bases from V and 7 from J; bases not matched to a gene: 7. The CDR3 is 14 residues long. CDR1 is KGHSH and CDR2 is LQKENI in the germline V gene.

This chain links TRBV6-1 with TRBJ2-7; D uncertain. The CDR3 contains 13 residues. Germline V CDR1 and CDR2: MNHNS, SASEGT. V gave up 1 base and J gave up 2 bases, with 6 bases separating them. The DNA for the CDR3 is TGTGCCAGCAGTGAAGGGCAAGCCTACGAGCAGTACTTC. Its translation is CASSEGQAYEQYF.

The V call is TRBV7-8, the J call TRBJ2-1, with a weak D call TRBD2 (5 bases). CDR1 and CDR2 from the germline V gene are SGHVS and FQNEAQ. V was cut by 0 bases and J by 7 bases, with 16 bases left in between. This CDR3 is built from 16 residues. CDR3 loop: CASSLALRGRGNEQFF. The CDR3 coding sequence is TGTGCCAGCAGCTTAGCGCTAAGAGGGCGCGGGAATGAGCAGTTCTTC.